A selection of T cell receptor beta chains follows, all from one sample in a study of blood T cell repertoires in COVID-19. Libraries were prepared by immunoSEQ multiplex PCR; TCRdb keeps only in-frame clonotypes and omits some of them. The top ten hold under 4.5% of the sample, which has more than 200,000 clones, roughly 84% seen once. Specimen: peripheral blood. All receptors derive from a woman aged 40 to 49 with active or convalescent COVID-19. CDR3s include the opening cysteine and the closing phenylalanine or tryptophan. The D gene is left open where the match is weak. Part of the rows lack a size; the others show once, few, many or a class for expanded clones.

CDR3 protein | CDR3 DNA | clone size | D gene | J gene | V gene
CASSQDSGVETDTQYF | TGTGCCAGCAGCCAAGATAGCGGGGTAGAGACAGATACGCAGTATTTT | . | TRBD2 | TRBJ2-3 | TRBV4-2
CSVVGTLPNTGELFF | TGCAGCGTTGTAGGGACACTACCAAACACCGGGGAGCTGTTTTTT | . | . | TRBJ2-2 | TRBV29-1
CASSQGQGIFF | TGTGCCAGCAGTCAAGGACAGGGTATATTCTTC | . | TRBD1 | TRBJ2-1 | TRBV11-1
CASSPGTANTEAFF | TGTGCCAGCAGTCCTGGGACTGCGAACACTGAAGCTTTCTTT | . | . | TRBJ1-1 | TRBV27
CAISEPGREGQPQHF | TGTGCCATCAGTGAACCGGGGCGGGAAGGTCAGCCCCAGCATTTT | . | . | TRBJ1-5 | TRBV10-3
CASSLVSRPLLTF | TGTGCCAGCAGCTTAGTATCCAGGCCACTTCTTACCTTC | . | . | TRBJ1-2 | TRBV7-2
CASRLNWNYGYTF | TGTGCCAGCAGACTGAACTGGAACTATGGCTACACCTTC | . | . | TRBJ1-2 | TRBV6-5
CASSFLQDFYNEQFF | TGTGCCAGCAGTTTCCTGCAGGATTTCTACAATGAGCAGTTCTTC | . | . | TRBJ2-1 | TRBV2
CASSQEGLAGAHTGELFF | TGTGCCAGCAGCCAAGAGGGACTAGCGGGGGCCCACACCGGGGAGCTGTTTTTT | few | TRBD2 | TRBJ2-2 | TRBV3-1/TRBV3-2
CASSLAGNYGYTF | TGCGCCAGCAGCCTGGCGGGTAACTATGGCTACACCTTC | . | . | TRBJ1-2 | TRBV5-1
CASGRLRRDYTF | TGTGCCAGCGGCCGACTCCGTCGGGACTACACCTTC | . | . | TRBJ1-2 | TRBV2
CASSPPAGLNTEAFF | TGTGCCAGCTCACCACCGGCAGGGCTGAACACTGAAGCTTTCTTT | . | . | TRBJ1-1 | TRBV18
CASRPDRGLGGYTF | TGTGCCAGCAGGCCGGACAGGGGGCTAGGTGGCTACACCTTC | . | TRBD1 | TRBJ1-2 | TRBV6-5
CASSSMTGGLTDTQYF | TGTGCCAGCAGTTCCATGACAGGGGGCCTTACAGATACGCAGTATTTT | . | TRBD1 | TRBJ2-3 | TRBV6-5
CASSPLARNTEAFF | TGTGCCAGCAGCCCCTTGGCCAGGAACACTGAAGCTTTCTTT | once | . | TRBJ1-1 | TRBV6-5
CASTVQASVGGYTF | TGTGCCAGTACCGTCCAGGCTTCAGTAGGTGGCTACACCTTC | . | . | TRBJ1-2 | TRBV19
CASSAHRGGGYTF | TGTGCCAGCAGCGCCCACAGGGGCGGCGGCTACACCTTC | . | TRBD1 | TRBJ1-2 | TRBV7-3
CASSLEGGARNEQFF | TGTGCCAGCAGCTTAGAGGGCGGGGCGCGCAATGAGCAGTTCTTC | . | . | TRBJ2-1 | TRBV11-2
CASRPDRLTNQPQHF | TGTGCCAGTAGACCGGACAGGCTGACCAATCAGCCCCAGCATTTT | once | TRBD1 | TRBJ1-5 | TRBV19
CASSPDRQPQHF | TGTGCCAGCTCACCGGACAGGCAGCCCCAGCATTTT | . | TRBD1 | TRBJ1-5 | TRBV18
CASSHGTGGNEQFF | TGCGCCAGCAGCCATGGGACAGGGGGGAATGAGCAGTTCTTC | . | TRBD1 | TRBJ2-1 | TRBV4-1
CASSNRNTGELFF | TGTGCCAGTAGTAACAGAAACACCGGGGAGCTGTTTTTT | . | . | TRBJ2-2 | TRBV19
CASTLPQDSHTEAFF | TGTGCCAGCACCTTACCCCAGGACAGCCACACTGAAGCTTTCTTT | . | . | TRBJ1-1 | TRBV28
CASSIVQGTDTQYF | TGTGCCAGTAGTATCGTCCAGGGTACAGATACGCAGTATTTT | . | . | TRBJ2-3 | TRBV19
CASSFSGGDEQFF | TGTGCCAGCAGCTTCTCGGGGGGGGATGAGCAGTTCTTC | . | TRBD2 | TRBJ2-1 | TRBV7-2
CASSFTSTSYNSPLHF | TGTGCCAGCAGTTTTACCTCGACATCATATAATTCACCCCTCCACTTT | . | . | TRBJ1-6 | TRBV28
CASSPPAGVYEQYF | TGTGCCAGCTCACCACCAGCCGGGGTTTACGAGCAGTACTTC | . | . | TRBJ2-7 | TRBV18
CASSPDSLPYEQYF | TGTGCCAGCAGCCCTGACTCTCTACCCTACGAGCAGTACTTC | . | . | TRBJ2-7 | TRBV9
CASSQDTSLVVGYTF | TGCGCCAGCAGCCAAGATACCTCTTTAGTCGTGGGCTACACCTTC | many | . | TRBJ1-2 | TRBV4-1
CAWSAGGFTSPLHF | TGTGCCTGGAGTGCCGGGGGATTTACTTCACCCCTCCACTTT | once | . | TRBJ1-6 | TRBV30
CASSLSASGWSSYNEQFF | TGTGCCAGCAGCTTAAGTGCCAGCGGGTGGAGCTCCTACAATGAGCAGTTCTTC | . | . | TRBJ2-1 | TRBV11-2
CAWNPSGGPQHF | TGTGCCTGGAACCCTTCGGGGGGGCCCCAGCATTTT | . | . | TRBJ1-5 | TRBV30
CASTPLGAGEQYF | TGTGCCAGCACCCCCCTCGGTGCGGGCGAGCAGTACTTC | . | . | TRBJ2-7 | TRBV28
CAWSERGETQYF | TGTGCCTGGAGTGAACGGGGAGAGACCCAGTACTTC | . | . | TRBJ2-5 | TRBV30
CASSPVAGQPQHF | TGCGCCAGCAGCCCCGTCGCGGGTCAGCCCCAGCATTTT | . | . | TRBJ1-5 | TRBV4-1
CAWEGTGILYTF | TGTGCCTGGGAAGGGACAGGGATACTCTACACCTTC | . | TRBD1 | TRBJ1-2 | TRBV30
CASSPPDRGRGTQYF | TGTGCTAGCAGCCCCCCCGACAGGGGGCGGGGGACCCAGTACTTC | . | TRBD1 | TRBJ2-5 | TRBV7-7
CASSLGQGYTGELFF | TGTGCCAGCAGCTTGGGACAGGGTTACACCGGGGAGCTGTTTTTT | once | TRBD1 | TRBJ2-2 | TRBV7-2
CASSSRRTGGGNEQFF | TGTGCCAGCAGTTCCAGGCGGACAGGCGGCGGGAATGAGCAGTTCTTC | . | TRBD1 | TRBJ2-1 | TRBV28
CSVGHNNEKLFF | TGCAGCGTTGGACATAATAATGAAAAACTGTTTTTT | . | . | TRBJ1-4 | TRBV29-1
CASSVDDRVYGYTF | TGTGCCAGCAGCGTTGACGACAGGGTCTATGGCTACACCTTC | . | TRBD1 | TRBJ1-2 | TRBV9
CSATWGQANTEAFF | TGCAGCGCCACGTGGGGACAGGCGAACACTGAAGCTTTCTTT | . | TRBD1 | TRBJ1-1 | TRBV29-1
CASSHKEDRGRDQPQHF | TGTGCCAGCAGCCATAAAGAGGACAGGGGGCGGGATCAGCCCCAGCATTTT | . | . | TRBJ1-5 | TRBV12-1
CASIQAGWSPNSPLHF | TGTGCCAGCATCCAAGCAGGGTGGTCCCCTAATTCACCCCTCCACTTT | . | . | TRBJ1-6 | TRBV3-1/TRBV3-2
CASSLLQGAAFF | TGTGCCAGCAGTCTACTACAGGGGGCGGCTTTCTTT | . | TRBD1 | TRBJ1-1 | TRBV2
CASSYPGQGGNQPQHF | TGTGCCAGCAGTTACCCAGGACAGGGAGGCAATCAGCCCCAGCATTTT | . | TRBD1 | TRBJ1-5 | TRBV6-5
CASSVGGHFLGVTEAFF | TGTGCCAGCAGCGTCGGGGGTCATTTTCTAGGGGTCACTGAAGCTTTCTTT | . | . | TRBJ1-1 | TRBV9
CASSPPLEGRTEAFF | TGTGCCAGCAGCCCCCCTCTCGAGGGTCGAACTGAAGCTTTCTTT | . | . | TRBJ1-1 | TRBV9
CASSYDRQANYGYTF | TGTGCCAGCAGTTACGACAGGCAAGCTAACTATGGCTACACCTTC | few | . | TRBJ1-2 | TRBV6-6
CASSLGAQETQYF | TGTGCCAGCAGCTTAGGAGCCCAAGAGACCCAGTACTTC | . | . | TRBJ2-5 | TRBV7-3